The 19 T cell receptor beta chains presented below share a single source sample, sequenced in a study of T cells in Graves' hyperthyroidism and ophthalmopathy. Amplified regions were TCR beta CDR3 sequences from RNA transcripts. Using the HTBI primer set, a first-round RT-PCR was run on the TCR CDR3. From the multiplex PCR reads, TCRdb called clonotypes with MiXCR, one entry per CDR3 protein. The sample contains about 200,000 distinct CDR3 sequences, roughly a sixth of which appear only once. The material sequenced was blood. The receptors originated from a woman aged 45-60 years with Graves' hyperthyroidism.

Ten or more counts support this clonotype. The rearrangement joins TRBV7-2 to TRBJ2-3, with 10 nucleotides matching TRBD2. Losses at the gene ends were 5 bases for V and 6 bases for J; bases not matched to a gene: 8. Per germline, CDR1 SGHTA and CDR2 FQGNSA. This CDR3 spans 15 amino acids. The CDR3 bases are TGTGCCAGCAGCCCAGCAAGCGGGAGGGTGGATACGCAGTATTTT. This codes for CASSPASGRVDTQYF.

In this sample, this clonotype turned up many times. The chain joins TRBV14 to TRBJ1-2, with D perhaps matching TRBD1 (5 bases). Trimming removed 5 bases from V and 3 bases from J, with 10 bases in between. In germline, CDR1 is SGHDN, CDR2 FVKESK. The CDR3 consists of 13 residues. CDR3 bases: TGTGCCAGCAGCGTGACAGCCGACTATGGCTACACCTTC. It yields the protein CASSVTADYGYTF.

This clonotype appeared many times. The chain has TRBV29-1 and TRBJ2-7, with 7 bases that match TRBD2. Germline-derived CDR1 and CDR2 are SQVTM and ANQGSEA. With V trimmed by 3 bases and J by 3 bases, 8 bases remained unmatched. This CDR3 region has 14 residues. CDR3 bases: TGCAGCGTTGAGGTCGGCGGGAGAGTCTACGAGCAGTACTTC. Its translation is CSVEVGGRVYEQYF.

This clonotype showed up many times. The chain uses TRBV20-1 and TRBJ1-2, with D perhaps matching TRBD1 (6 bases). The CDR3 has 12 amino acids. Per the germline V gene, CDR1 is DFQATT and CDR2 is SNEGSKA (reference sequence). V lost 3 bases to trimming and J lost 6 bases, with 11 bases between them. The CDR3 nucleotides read TGCAGTGCTAGCAGGGGTGGTGATGGCTACACCTTC. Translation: CSASRGGDGYTF.

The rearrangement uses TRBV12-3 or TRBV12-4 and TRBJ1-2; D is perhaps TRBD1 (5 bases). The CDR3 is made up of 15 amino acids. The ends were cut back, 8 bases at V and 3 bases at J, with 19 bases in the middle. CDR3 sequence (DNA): TGTGCCAGCCGAGGGAGGGGAGCTGGGGACTATGGCTACACCTTC. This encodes CASRGRGAGDYGYTF.

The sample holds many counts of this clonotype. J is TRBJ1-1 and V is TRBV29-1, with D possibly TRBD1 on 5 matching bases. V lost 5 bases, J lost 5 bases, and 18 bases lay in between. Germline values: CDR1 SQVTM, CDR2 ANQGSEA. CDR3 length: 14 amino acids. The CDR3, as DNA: TGCAGCGTTCGGACCTACGGGCGGGGGACTGAAGCTTTCTTT. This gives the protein CSVRTYGRGTEAFF.

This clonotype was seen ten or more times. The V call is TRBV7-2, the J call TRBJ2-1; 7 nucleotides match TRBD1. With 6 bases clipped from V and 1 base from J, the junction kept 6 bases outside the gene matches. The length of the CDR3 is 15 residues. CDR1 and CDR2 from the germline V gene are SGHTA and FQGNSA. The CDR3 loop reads CASSPNRGSYNEQFF. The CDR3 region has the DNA TGTGCCAGCAGTCCAAACAGGGGATCCTACAATGAGCAGTTCTTC.

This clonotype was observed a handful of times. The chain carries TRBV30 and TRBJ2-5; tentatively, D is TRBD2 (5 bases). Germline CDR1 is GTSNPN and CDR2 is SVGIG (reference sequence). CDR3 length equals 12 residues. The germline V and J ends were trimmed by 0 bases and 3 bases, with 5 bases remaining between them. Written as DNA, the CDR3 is TGTGCCTGGAGTGTACTAGAAGAGACCCAGTACTTC. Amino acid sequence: CAWSVLEETQYF. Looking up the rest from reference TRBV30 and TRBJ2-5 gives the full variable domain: SQTIHQWPATLVQPVGSPLSLECTVEGTSNPNLYWYRQAAGRGLQLLFYSVGIGQISSEVPQNLSASRPQDRQFILSSKKLLLSDSGFYLCAWSVLEETQYFGPGTRLLVL.

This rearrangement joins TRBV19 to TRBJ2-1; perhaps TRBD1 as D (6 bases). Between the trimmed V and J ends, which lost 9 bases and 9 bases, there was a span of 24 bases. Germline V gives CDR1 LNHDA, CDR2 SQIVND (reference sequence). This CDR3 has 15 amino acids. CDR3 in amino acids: CASQYRDTEVGEQFF. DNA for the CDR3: TGTGCCAGCCAATACCGGGACACCGAGGTGGGTGAGCAGTTCTTC.

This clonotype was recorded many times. The CDR3 coding sequence is TGTGCCAGCAGTTTGGGACAACTAAAGCAGTTCTTC. It translates to CASSLGQLKQFF. This chain joins TRBV12-3 or TRBV12-4 and TRBJ2-1; the D gene is possibly TRBD1 (6 bases). V shed 3 bases and J shed 11 bases, with 11 bases lying between them. This CDR3 region has 12 residues.

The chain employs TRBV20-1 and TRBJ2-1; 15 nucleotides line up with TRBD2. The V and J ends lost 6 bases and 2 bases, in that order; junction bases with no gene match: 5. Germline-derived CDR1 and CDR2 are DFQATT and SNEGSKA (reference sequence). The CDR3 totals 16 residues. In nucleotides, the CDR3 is TGCAGTGCGGGGACTAGCGGGAGGAGTCCCTACAATGAGCAGTTCTTC. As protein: CSAGTSGRSPYNEQFF.

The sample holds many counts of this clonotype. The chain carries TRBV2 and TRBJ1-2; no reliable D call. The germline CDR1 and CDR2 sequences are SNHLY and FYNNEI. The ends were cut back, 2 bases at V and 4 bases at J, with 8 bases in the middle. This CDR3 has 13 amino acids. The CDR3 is CASSEPAGYGYTF. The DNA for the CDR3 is TGTGCCAGCAGTGAACCTGCTGGCTATGGCTACACCTTC.

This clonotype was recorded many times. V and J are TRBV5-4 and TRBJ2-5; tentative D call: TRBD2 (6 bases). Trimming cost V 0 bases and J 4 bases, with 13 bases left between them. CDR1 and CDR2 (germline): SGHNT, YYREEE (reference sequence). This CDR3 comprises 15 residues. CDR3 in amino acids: CASSLAGDLGETQYF. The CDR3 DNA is TGTGCCAGCAGCTTGGCGGGAGATTTGGGAGAGACCCAGTACTTC.

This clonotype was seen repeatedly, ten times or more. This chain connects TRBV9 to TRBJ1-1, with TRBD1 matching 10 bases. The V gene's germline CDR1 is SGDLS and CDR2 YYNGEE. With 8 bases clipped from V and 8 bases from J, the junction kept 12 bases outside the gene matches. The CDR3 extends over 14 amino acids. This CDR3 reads CASGNRDRGPEAFF. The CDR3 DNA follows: TGTGCCAGTGGGAACCGGGACAGGGGCCCCGAAGCTTTCTTT.

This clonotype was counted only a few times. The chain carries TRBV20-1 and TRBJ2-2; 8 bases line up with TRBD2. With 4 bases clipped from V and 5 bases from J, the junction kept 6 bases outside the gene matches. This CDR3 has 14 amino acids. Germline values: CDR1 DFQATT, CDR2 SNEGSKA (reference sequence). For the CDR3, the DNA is TGCAGTGCTATTGGGACTAGTCGTACCGGGGAGCTGTTTTTT. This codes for CSAIGTSRTGELFF.

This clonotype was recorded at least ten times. CDR3: CASSLAGQGSYEQYF. The DNA of the CDR3 is TGTGCCAGCAGCTTAGCGGGACAGGGCTCCTACGAGCAGTACTTC. This sequence joins TRBV7-6 and TRBJ2-7; 9 bases map to TRBD1. V was clipped by 0 bases and J by 0 bases; unmatched bases: 0. This CDR3 contains 15 residues. Germline V CDR1 and CDR2: SGHVS, FNYEAQ.

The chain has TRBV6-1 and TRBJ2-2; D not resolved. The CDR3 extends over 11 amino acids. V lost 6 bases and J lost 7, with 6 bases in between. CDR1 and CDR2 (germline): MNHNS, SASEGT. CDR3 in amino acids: CASSRIGELFF. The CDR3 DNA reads TGTGCCAGCAGCCGTATCGGGGAGCTGTTTTTT.

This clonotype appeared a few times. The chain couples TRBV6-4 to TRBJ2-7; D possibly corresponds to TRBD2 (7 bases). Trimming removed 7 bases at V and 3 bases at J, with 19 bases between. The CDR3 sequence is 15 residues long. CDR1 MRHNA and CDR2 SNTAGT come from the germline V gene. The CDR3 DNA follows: TGTGCCAGCACCGCGGGGGCGCCGACCTGCTACGAGCAGTACTTC. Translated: CASTAGAPTCYEQYF.

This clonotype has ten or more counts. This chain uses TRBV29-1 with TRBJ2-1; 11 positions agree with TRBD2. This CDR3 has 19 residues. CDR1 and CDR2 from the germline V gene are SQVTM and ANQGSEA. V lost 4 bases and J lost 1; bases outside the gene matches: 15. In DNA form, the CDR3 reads TGCAGCGTTGTGCCGGGACTCCTAGCGGGAGGTACATCCTACAATGAGCAGTTCTTC. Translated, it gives CSVVPGLLAGGTSYNEQFF.